This T cell receptor (beta chain) was identified in a study of identical twins. This clonotype was detected a few times. Its antigen is not identified. Template switching (which added a universal primer site) was used, and cDNA carried unique molecular identifiers. TCRdb re-called the 5' RACE reads through MiXCR, storing one row per CDR3 protein. The sample includes more than 1.5 million distinct CDR3 sequences, roughly a third of them seen just once. The CDR3 extends over 17 amino acids. Germline CDR1 and CDR2: LGHDT and YNNKEL (reference sequence). V was pared by 4 bases and J by 1 base, with 11 bases of the junction left unmatched. The donors were all healthy and Caucasian. General study results and limits: In cord blood, abundant beta clonotypes had fewer insertions; memory showed no trend.

Sample: cord blood. This chain connects TRBV3-1 to TRBJ1-1, with 8 nucleotides matching TRBD1. The TCR originated in a newborn girl in good health. The CDR3 nucleotides read TGTGCCAGCAGCCGTCGGAGACAGGGGTTGGGGAACACTGAAGCTTTCTTT. This encodes CASSRRRQGLGNTEAFF.